Below, 32 T cell receptor beta chains from the same sample are listed, as sequenced in a study of spatial heterogeneity in lung cancer. Time point here: sample taken at primary tumor resection. No cell sorting; template was whole RNA from tumor, lung tissue or PBMC. TCRdb re-derived calls from the 5' RACE reads in MiXCR, one entry per CDR3 protein. This sample yields about 39,000 distinct CDR3 sequences, of which around 5.8% are seen a single time; under 14% belongs to the top ten. Sequenced here: PBMCs, sampled at surgery. Receptors originate from a male donor with early-stage non-small cell lung cancer.

In this sample, this clonotype turned up many times. The CDR3 bases are TGTGCCAGCACACAGGGTAACATGAACACTGAAGCTTTCTTT. Its protein is CASTQGNMNTEAFF. The genes are TRBV6-2 or TRBV6-3 and TRBJ1-1, with a weak D call TRBD1 (6 bases). Germline CDR1 is MNHEY and CDR2 is SVGEGT. The CDR3 sequence is 14 residues long. The V gene lost 7 bases and the J gene lost 0 bases, with 12 bases spanning the gap.

This clonotype was counted at least ten times. The J gene is TRBJ2-7, the V gene TRBV7-2, with D possibly being TRBD1 (6 bases). Per the germline V gene, CDR1 is SGHTA and CDR2 is FQGNSA. The V gene lost 6 bases and the J gene lost 5 bases, with 17 bases spanning the gap. The CDR3 covers 14 residues. The CDR3 reads CASRGDTRRDEQYF. The DNA of the CDR3 is TGTGCCAGCAGGGGGGACACCCGTAGGGACGAGCAGTACTTC.

This clonotype was seen many times. The chain couples TRBV7-2 to TRBJ2-1; 7 nucleotides agree with TRBD2. The V gene's germline CDR1 is SGHTA and CDR2 FQGNSA. The CDR3 is made up of 14 amino acids. V trimming: 0 bases; J trimming: 4 bases; junction bases outside the gene matches: 0. For the CDR3, the DNA is TGTGCCAGCAGCTTAGCGGGGGGGTACAATGAGCAGTTCTTC. Residues: CASSLAGGYNEQFF. The whole variable domain, filled in from reference TRBV7-2 and TRBJ2-1, reads GAGVSQSPSNKVTEKGKDVELRCDPISGHTALYWYRQSLGQGLEFLIYFQGNSAPDKSGLPSDRFSAERTGGSVSTLTIQRTQQEDSAVYLCASSLAGGYNEQFFGPGTRLTVL.

This clonotype has only a few counts. J is TRBJ2-7 and V is TRBV13; 7 nucleotides line up with TRBD1. The germline gives CDR1 PRHDT, CDR2 FYEKMQ (reference sequence). The V gene end was trimmed by 5 bases and the J gene end by 2 bases; junction bases not matched to a gene: 9. The CDR3 totals 15 residues. The CDR3 nucleotides read TGTGCCAGCAGCCACCCTACACAGGGGCCCTACGAGCAGTACTTC. Its translation is CASSHPTQGPYEQYF. Full variable domain (outside the CDR3, taken from reference TRBV13 and TRBJ2-7): AAGVIQSPRHLIKEKRETATLKCYPIPRHDTVYWYQQGPGQDPQFLISFYEKMQSDKGSIPDRFSAQQFSDYHSELNMSSLELGDSALYFCASSHPTQGPYEQYFGPGTRLTVT.

This clonotype was picked up a small number of times. The chain joins TRBV6-2 or TRBV6-3 to TRBJ1-1; TRBD1 agrees at 10 bases. CDR1 and CDR2 (germline): MNHEY, SVGEGT. This CDR3 comprises 16 residues. V shed 6 bases, J shed 10 bases, and the junction held 17 bases outside the gene matches. The CDR3 region has the DNA TGTGCCAGCAGCCCCCGGACAGGGGGAGGTTTATGGCGAGCTTTCTTT. Its protein product is CASSPRTGGGLWRAFF.

The chain combines TRBV19 with TRBJ1-1; the D is unclear. Per germline, CDR1 LNHDA and CDR2 SQIVND (reference sequence). The CDR3 covers 15 residues. Trimming pared 7 bases from V and 2 bases from J, leaving 17 bases between. CDR3 protein: CASTTGFGGNTEAFF. The CDR3 DNA follows: TGTGCCAGTACCACGGGATTCGGTGGAAACACTGAAGCTTTCTTT.

This clonotype was seen ten or more times. The V call is TRBV2, the J call TRBJ2-2; 8 bases map to TRBD1. The trim removed 11 bases at V and 7 bases at J, leaving 9 bases unmatched. Germline values: CDR1 SNHLY, CDR2 FYNNEI. This CDR3 has 13 residues. The DNA of the CDR3 is TGTGCCGGAAGGACAGGGTTCGGCGGGGAGCTGTTTTTT. As protein: CAGRTGFGGELFF.

This clonotype was counted ten times or more. The chain couples TRBV7-2 to TRBJ1-5; D remains ambiguous. V lost 4 bases to trimming and J lost 12 bases, with 10 bases between them. Germline CDR1 reads SGHTA; CDR2 reads FQGNSA. There are 11 residues in the CDR3. CDR3 nucleotide sequence: TGTGCCAGCAGCTCCTCCAGAAGCCAGCATTTT. Its protein is CASSSSRSQHF.

This clonotype was found a few times. This rearrangement joins TRBV28 to TRBJ1-1, with D unresolved. Germline assignment: CDR1 MDHEN and CDR2 SYDVKM. V was cut by 3 bases and J by 5 bases, with 16 bases left in between. The length of the CDR3 is 15 residues. The CDR3 is CASSFSRTYGTEAFF. The CDR3 DNA reads as TGTGCCAGCAGTTTTTCCCGGACCTATGGGACTGAAGCTTTCTTT.

This clonotype has ten or more counts. V gene TRBV7-3 combines with J gene TRBJ2-2; D remains ambiguous. This CDR3 region has 16 residues. Germline CDR1 and CDR2: SGHTA and FQGTGA. With 1 base removed from V and 0 bases from J, the gap between germline ends came to 9 bases. CDR3 nucleotide sequence: TGTGCCAGCAGCTTAAGGAGTGGCACGAACACCGGGGAGCTGTTTTTT. It codes for CASSLRSGTNTGELFF. The variable domain in full, completed from reference TRBV7-3 and TRBJ2-2, reads GAGVSQTPSNKVTEKGKYVELRCDPISGHTALYWYRQSLGQGPEFLIYFQGTGAADDSGLPNDRFFAVRPEGSVSTLKIQRTERGDSAVYLCASSLRSGTNTGELFFGEGSRLTVL.

The chain has TRBV5-1 and TRBJ1-1, with D uncertain. Germline V gene lookup returns CDR1 SGHRS and CDR2 YFSETQ. Trimming removed 6 bases at V and 1 base at J, with 10 bases between. The CDR3 contains 13 residues. The chain's CDR3 is CASKVAWNTEAFF. In DNA form, the CDR3 reads TGCGCCAGCAAGGTCGCGTGGAACACTGAAGCTTTCTTT.

Ten or more counts support this clonotype. The chain employs TRBV7-9 and TRBJ1-4; no reliable D call. V was trimmed by 2 bases and J by 4 bases, leaving 14 bases between them. The V gene's germline CDR1 is SEHNR and CDR2 FQNEAQ (reference sequence). The CDR3 is 16 amino acids. The CDR3 here is CASSLISGSINEKLFF. The CDR3 region has the DNA TGTGCCAGCAGCTTAATATCAGGCAGCATTAATGAAAAACTGTTTTTT.

As to this clonotype: This sequence may be a read error, since a much larger clone differs from it by one base. CDR3 DNA sequence: TGTGCCAGCAGCGAAGTCCAGGGAAGAAGTGGCAATCAGCCCCAGCATTTT. Translated, it gives CASSEVQGRSGNQPQHF. The chain couples TRBV9 to TRBJ1-5, with D tentatively TRBD1 (5 bases). The CDR3 runs to 17 residues. Germline V gives CDR1 SGDLS, CDR2 YYNGEE. The V gene lost 3 bases and the J gene lost 2 bases, with 18 bases spanning the gap.

This clonotype showed up many times. V and J are TRBV7-9 and TRBJ1-1; D is uncertain. The CDR3 consists of 14 residues. The V end was cut by 3 bases, the J end by 1 base, with 9 bases between. The germline gives CDR1 SEHNR, CDR2 FQNEAQ (reference sequence). CDR3 protein: CASSFPSGNTEAFF. The CDR3 bases are TGTGCCAGCAGCTTCCCCTCAGGGAACACTGAAGCTTTCTTT.

This clonotype was counted only a few times. This chain uses TRBV21-1 with TRBJ1-2; the DNA was not used to check the table's D call, TRBD1. TRBV21-1 is described as a pseudogene. The CDR3 length is 21 residues. Written as DNA, the CDR3 is TGTGCCAGCAGCAAATTAGGCGGACAGGACTCCCGTCTGGGTTGGAACTATGGCTACACCTTC. Its translation: CASSKLGGQDSRLGWNYGYTF.

In this sample, this clonotype turned up many times. The V and J genes are TRBV6-5 and TRBJ2-3, with TRBD2 matching 12 bases. V shed 2 bases and J 7 bases; nucleotides not matched to a gene: 7. This CDR3 contains 16 residues. Germline assignment: CDR1 MNHEY and CDR2 SVGAGI. The CDR3 sequence is CASSYLAGGVQHTQYF. CDR3 DNA: TGTGCCAGCAGTTACCTAGCGGGGGGGGTCCAGCATACGCAGTATTTT.

At least ten counts were recorded for this clonotype. This chain links TRBV18 with TRBJ2-3; 8 bases line up with TRBD1. Per germline, CDR1 KGHSH and CDR2 LQKENI. The CDR3 is made up of 14 amino acids. The J segment lost 5 bases and the V segment lost 3 bases, leaving 4 bases of the junction unmatched. Here the CDR3 reads CASSPDRDVDTQYF. For the CDR3, the DNA is TGTGCCAGCTCACCGGACAGGGATGTAGATACGCAGTATTTT.

The CDR3 here is CASKHCLTGTGREQYF. In DNA form, the CDR3 reads TGCGCCAGCAAACACTGCCTAACCGGGACAGGGCGCGAGCAGTACTTC. This sequence joins TRBV23-1 and TRBJ2-7; 9 bases fit TRBD1. TRBV23-1 falls under the ORF class, with uncertain function. CDR3 length equals 16 residues. V lost 7 bases and J lost 6; bases outside the gene matches: 16.

The chain uses TRBV27 and TRBJ2-7, with D maybe TRBD2 (5 bases). Trimming stripped 5 bases from V and 7 bases from J, with 12 bases between. CDR1 and CDR2 (germline): MNHEY, SMNVEV (reference sequence). CDR3 length: 12 residues. The CDR3 sequence is CASSASTGEQYF. In nucleotides, the CDR3 is TGTGCCAGCAGTGCTTCGACGGGGGAGCAGTACTTC.

This clonotype occurred many times. This chain links TRBV25-1 with TRBJ1-3; no clear D gene. The germline V gene has CDR1 MGHDK and CDR2 SYGVNS. CDR3 size: 17 residues. Deletions cut 2 bases from V and 1 base from J, with 15 bases between. In DNA form, the CDR3 reads TGTGCCAGCAGTGAAGCGCGGAAGGGCCGGTCTGGAAACACCATATATTTT. Its protein is CASSEARKGRSGNTIYF.

In its sample, this clonotype was seen a few times. V and J are TRBV2 and TRBJ2-7; no clear D. CDR3 length: 11 residues. CDR1 and CDR2 (germline): SNHLY, FYNNEI. Trimming removed 2 bases from V and 7 bases from J, with 6 bases in between. CDR3: CASSEFGEQYF. The CDR3 nucleotides read TGTGCCAGCAGTGAATTTGGTGAGCAGTACTTC.

This clonotype was seen many times. This chain joins TRBV29-1 and TRBJ1-2, with D perhaps TRBD1 (5 bases). In germline, CDR1 is SQVTM, CDR2 ANQGSEA. Trimming shortened V by 4 bases and J by 0 bases, and 12 bases separated the two germline ends. The length of the CDR3 is 14 residues. The CDR3 is CSVVPRQSNYGYTF. The CDR3 DNA is TGCAGCGTTGTGCCGAGACAGTCTAACTATGGCTACACCTTC.

The CDR3 bases are TGTGCCAGCAGCGAAAACAGGGGGTCCTACGAGCAGTACTTC. Translated, it gives CASSENRGSYEQYF. The V and J genes are TRBV11-3 and TRBJ2-7, with 8 nucleotides matching TRBD1. Germline-derived CDR1 and CDR2 are SGHNT and YENEEA. The CDR3 consists of 14 residues. V shed 5 bases and J 1 base; nucleotides not matched to a gene: 4.

This rearrangement joins TRBV29-1 to TRBJ2-1; TRBD2 matches at 8 bases. Trimming took 7 bases from V and 8 from J; bases not matched to a gene: 4. This CDR3 contains 11 residues. Germline V gives CDR1 SQVTM, CDR2 ANQGSEA. DNA for the CDR3: TGCAGCGCCGTAGCGGGGTATGAGCAGTTCTTC. Its translation: CSAVAGYEQFF.

In its sample, this clonotype was seen many times. This chain links TRBV7-2 with TRBJ2-5; 7 positions agree with TRBD1. J gave up 5 bases and V 1 base, and 10 bases lay outside the gene matches. The germline gives CDR1 SGHTA, CDR2 FQGNSA. CDR3 length: 16 amino acids. The CDR3 DNA reads as TGTGCCAGCAGCTTAGGGGCAGGGGGTAGGGCGGAGACCCAGTACTTC. Protein product: CASSLGAGGRAETQYF.

The rearrangement uses TRBV7-9 and TRBJ2-7; 7 bases are shared with TRBD2. The CDR3 has 14 residues. Losses at the gene ends were 5 bases for V and 5 bases for J; bases not matched to a gene: 9. CDR1 is SEHNR, CDR2 FQNEAQ, per germline (reference sequence). The chain's CDR3 is CASSRSGGVDEQYF. In nucleotides, the CDR3 is TGTGCCAGCAGCCGGTCTGGGGGGGTCGACGAGCAGTACTTC.

This clonotype was picked up many times. The genes are TRBV7-9 and TRBJ2-3, with D perhaps TRBD1 (8 bases). Germline V gene data show CDR1 as SEHNR and CDR2 as FQNEAQ (reference sequence). This CDR3 contains 16 residues. V gave up 1 base and J gave up 2 bases, with 13 bases separating them. The CDR3 nucleotides are TGTGCCAGCAGCTTAGGGACAGGGACTAACACAGATACGCAGTATTTT. This translates into CASSLGTGTNTDTQYF.

This clonotype was counted only a few times. The chain is built from TRBV12-3 or TRBV12-4 and TRBJ2-1, with D possibly matching TRBD2 (6 bases). With 7 bases removed from V and 3 bases from J, the gap between germline ends came to 16 bases. This CDR3 spans 15 amino acids. The CDR3 DNA follows: TGTGCCAGCATCCCAACGGGGGTCTTCTACAATGAGCAGTTCTTC. Encoded protein: CASIPTGVFYNEQFF.

This clonotype was recorded many times. The V and J genes are TRBV4-2 and TRBJ2-3; 14 nucleotides agree with TRBD2. Looked up from germline, CDR1 is LGHNA and CDR2 is YNFKEQ. This CDR3 is 17 amino acids long. V shed 4 bases, J shed 3 bases, and the junction held 6 bases outside the gene matches. The CDR3 DNA sequence: TGTGCCAGCAGCCCTGGACTAGCGGGGGGCGGAACAGATACGCAGTATTTT. Its protein is CASSPGLAGGGTDTQYF.

The rearrangement joins TRBV28 to TRBJ2-7; D ambiguous. This CDR3 region has 14 residues. V lost 7 bases, J lost 4 bases, and 17 bases lay in between. CDR1 and CDR2 from the germline V gene are MDHEN and SYDVKM. DNA of the CDR3: TGTGCCAGCACCACCCCTAGGTTGAGGTACGAGCAGTACTTC. The encoded protein is CASTTPRLRYEQYF.

This clonotype was detected many times. The genes are TRBV12-3 or TRBV12-4 and TRBJ2-2; D unresolved. There are 12 residues in the CDR3. V dropped 3 bases and J dropped 6 bases, with 5 bases sitting between them. Written as DNA, the CDR3 is TGTGCCAGCAGTTTGTGGGCCGGGGAGCTGTTTTTT. Its translation: CASSLWAGELFF.

This clonotype was seen a single time. A read error is possible here, since a much larger clone lies one base away. The chain recombines TRBV10-3 with TRBJ2-7, with a possible D match to TRBD1 (5 bases). Germline CDR1 is ENHRY and CDR2 is SYGVKD. The CDR3 runs 12 residues. This chain's CDR3 is CAFSVEGDEQYF. Here the CDR3 DNA reads TGTGCCTTCAGTGTTGAAGGGGACGAGCAGTACTTC.